The source of this T cell receptor (beta chain) is a study of T cells in Graves' hyperthyroidism and ophthalmopathy. Study-level points and caveats: Ophthalmopathy was separated from stable hyperthyroidism by a 13 V-J model.

The CDR3 has 16 amino acids. Unmatched junction bases numbered 7, after V lost 3 bases and J lost 4 bases. Exclusion of patients followed from uncontrolled infection, other autoimmune disease, pregnancy or lactation. For the diagnoses, clinical symptoms, serum thyroxine and TRAb, thyroid ultrasound and orbital computed tomography were used. This clonotype has at least ten counts. Its specificity is unknown. From RNA transcripts, TCR beta CDR3 regions were amplified. HTBI primers were used for first-round RT-PCR of the TCR CDR3. TCRdb processed the multiplex PCR reads anew with MiXCR; each CDR3 protein has one entry. Of approximately 520,000 distinct CDR3 sequences in the sample, around 20% were seen once.

This receptor was taken from a man aged 18 to 30 with Graves' hyperthyroidism. V usage is TRBV12-3 or TRBV12-4 and J usage is TRBJ2-5; 11 nucleotides agree with TRBD2. The sample taken for sequencing was blood. The CDR3 DNA is TGTGCCAGCAGTTTTGCTAGCGGGGGGCCGGGAGAGACCCAGTACTTC. It yields the protein CASSFASGGPGETQYF.